This TCR beta chain was obtained from a study of vaccination and CD4 T cells after COVID-19. On the study more broadly: Post-vaccination specimens were collected at a median of approximately 66 days following dose two (range 14 to 241). Researchers treated cells with overlapping spike peptides taken from SARS-CoV-2, HCoV-NL63, HCoV-OC43 and HCoV-229E.

The V segment lost 6 bases and the J segment 5 bases; nucleotides outside the gene matches: 5. The CDR3 runs 13 residues. Germline CDR1 MNHNS, CDR2 SASEGT. Regarding treatment: approximately 9-day PBMC culture with coronavirus spike peptide pools or control peptides (ViraFEST assay). Concerning this clonotype itself: Its cognate antigen is unknown.

Sequence data for DNA of cultured CD4+ T cells were generated by the Oncomine TCR Beta short-read assay. One entry per CDR3 protein, called by TCRdb with MiXCR from the PCR reads. The table records 4,000 to 4,500 distinct CDR3 sequences, approximately 70% of them present only once. The TCR sequence derives from a human donor who had recovered from COVID-19. The chain uses TRBV6-1 and TRBJ2-5, with 8 bases identical to TRBD1. Sequences were obtained from CD4+ T cells from blood, cultured in vitro. Here the CDR3 DNA reads TGTGCCAGCAGGCGACAGGGGTCGGAGACCCAGTACTTC. This translates into CASRRQGSETQYF.